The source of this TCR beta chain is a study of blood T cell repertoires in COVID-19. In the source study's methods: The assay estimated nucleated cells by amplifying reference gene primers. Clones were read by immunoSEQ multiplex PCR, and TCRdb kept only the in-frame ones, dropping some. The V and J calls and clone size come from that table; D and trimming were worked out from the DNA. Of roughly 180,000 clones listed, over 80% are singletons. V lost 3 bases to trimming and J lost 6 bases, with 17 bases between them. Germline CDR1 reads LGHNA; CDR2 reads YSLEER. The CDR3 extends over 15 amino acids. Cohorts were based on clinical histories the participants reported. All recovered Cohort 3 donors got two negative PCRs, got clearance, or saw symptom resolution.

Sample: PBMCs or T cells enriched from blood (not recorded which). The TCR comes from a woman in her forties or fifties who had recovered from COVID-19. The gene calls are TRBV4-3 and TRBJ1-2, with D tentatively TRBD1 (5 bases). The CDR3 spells CASSQGEGRGDGYTF. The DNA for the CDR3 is TGCGCCAGCAGCCAGGGGGAAGGGCGGGGTGATGGCTACACCTTC.